This TCR beta chain was captured in a study of T-cell memory formation after mild COVID-19 (dated by TCRdb to the early 2020s). About the investigation overall: TCR sequence clusters from the two donors were found to be largely donor specific. The cohort was made up of two young adult volunteers, one female and one male, who were previously healthy. In a couple of donors, T-cell clones that expanded and contracted after mild COVID-19 were tracked by sequencing TCRalpha and TCRbeta repertoires over time.

The germline V gene (reference sequence) specifies LNHDA as CDR1 and SQIVND as CDR2. From the cysteine through the phenylalanine, the CDR3 covers 12 amino acids. CDR3 DNA only is kept here, 36 bases in frame from base 1. Trimming removed 7 bases from V and 7 bases from J; the gene matches leave 6 bases unexplained. Points the paper makes about the study in general: Only a couple of mild cases were covered in the study, and larger cohorts including severe cases with pre-infection samples were considered necessary. Clones that contracted from day 15 to 85 showed balanced CD4/CD8 phenotypes, whereas a second wave of clones that expanded from day 15 to 37 leaned towards CD4+. Contracting CD4+ clones were located mainly in the CM and EM memory subsets, whereas CD8+ clones were found to be enriched in EMRA. The detection of some responding clones in pre-infection memory suggests that pre-existing cross-reactive memory T cells joined the SARS-CoV-2 response. SARS-CoV-2 specificity of the second-wave clones peaking on day 37 was not confirmed.

The sequencer was an Illumina NovaSeq 6000. Using 5'RACE with constant-segment primers, TCRalpha and TCRbeta cDNA libraries were constructed, with sample barcodes and unique molecular identifiers added in the process. RNA was extracted from every sample with Trizol reagent. The libraries were amplified in two PCR steps, and the second step added a second sample barcode and Illumina TruSeq adapters. Libraries were sequenced on an Illumina NovaSeq with 2 x 150 bp paired-end reads. The authors' pipeline ran thus. With migec v1.2.7, reads were demultiplexed and then collapsed into UMI-guided consensus sequences. Using mixcr v2.1.11, UMI consensuses were aligned to TRA and TRB V and J templates and then assembled into clonotypes. Expanded or contracted clonotypes were those called significant by both edgeR and NoisET, with noise models trained on biological replicates. edgeR calls used a false discovery rate-adjusted p below 0.01 and a log2 fold-change threshold of 1. As an exploratory analysis of dynamics, max-normalized trajectories of the 1000 most abundant clonotypes were examined by PCA with hierarchical clustering. Separately sequenced CD4+ and CD8+ repertoires were used to assign a CD4 or CD8 phenotype to each responding clone. In-frame beta chains were kept once TCRdb had trimmed the public reads at Q25 with fastp and called clones with MiXCR. Entries that share a CDR3 protein sequence are merged under the most common genes and DNA. The V and J calls, along with clone size, are taken from TCRdb and not from the paper's own processing. The sample yields around 250,000 distinct CDR3 sequences; approximately 16% were counted once. The top ten clonotypes cover around 21% of the sample.

A word on this clonotype: Its antigen remains undetermined. Base qualities were left out, and no much larger clone turns up one base away.

Ficoll-Paque density gradient centrifugation was the method used to isolate PBMCs. Recombination connected TRBV19 to TRBJ1-1, with 7 junctional bases fitting TRBD1. The sequenced sample was PBMCs or a T cell subset sorted from them (not recorded which). The TCR comes from a man between 18 and 29 years old who had mild COVID-19 (a few samples of this study predate the infection). The sample titles of this study are shuffled in the database, so cell type and time point are left out; the donor was told from shared clones. The bases read TGTGCCAGTACTAGGGGGCTAGTTGAAGCTTTCTTT. Translated, it gives CASTRGLVEAFF.